Here is one T cell receptor (beta chain) with its context. The sample is drawn from a study of blood T cell repertoires in COVID-19. This study enrolled people aged 18 to 89 from about two dozen US geographic areas. Each participant's cohort was designated according to participant-reported clinical history. Recovered status applied to Cohort 3 donors who had two consecutive negative PCRs. It also applied to those with clearance or with symptom resolution. Original processing methods: Estimation of nucleated cell counts relied on the amplification of reference gene primers. Here immunoSEQ multiplex PCR was the method, and the copy in TCRdb shows in-frame clones only, minus some. V and J calls and clone size are copied from that table; D and trimming were computed from the DNA. Found here are about 460,000 clones, roughly nine tenths of them singletons; the top ten hold 8% to 9.5%. CDR1 and CDR2 from the germline V gene are KGHDR and SFDVKD. The CDR3 is 16 residues long. With V trimmed by 3 bases and J by 5 bases, 7 bases remained unmatched.

The clonotype was recovered from a woman aged 60 to 75 who had recovered from COVID-19. Specimen: PBMCs or T cells enriched from blood (not recorded which). This chain joins TRBV24-1 and TRBJ2-1; TRBD1 matches 9 bases. DNA for the CDR3: TGTGCCACCAGTGATCCCCAATGGACAGGGGACAATGAGCAGTTCTTC. This codes for CATSDPQWTGDNEQFF.